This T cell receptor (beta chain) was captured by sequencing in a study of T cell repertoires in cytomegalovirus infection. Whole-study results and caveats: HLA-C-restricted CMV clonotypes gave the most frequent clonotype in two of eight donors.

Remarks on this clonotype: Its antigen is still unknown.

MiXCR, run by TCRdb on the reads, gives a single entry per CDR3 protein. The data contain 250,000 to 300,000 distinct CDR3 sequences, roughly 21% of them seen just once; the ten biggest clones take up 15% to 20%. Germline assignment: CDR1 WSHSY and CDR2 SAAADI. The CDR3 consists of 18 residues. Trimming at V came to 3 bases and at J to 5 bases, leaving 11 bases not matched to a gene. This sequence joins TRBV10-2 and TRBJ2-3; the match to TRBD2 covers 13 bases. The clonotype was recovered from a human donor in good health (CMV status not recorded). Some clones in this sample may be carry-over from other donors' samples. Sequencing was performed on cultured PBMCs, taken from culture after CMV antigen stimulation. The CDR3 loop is CASSDPGLAGVQVDTQYF. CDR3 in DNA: TGCGCCAGCAGTGACCCTGGACTAGCGGGAGTTCAGGTAGATACGCAGTATTTT.